This T cell receptor beta chain was identified in a study of blood T cells in healthy people across ages. There are 19 residues in the CDR3. Per germline, CDR1 WSHSY and CDR2 SAAADI. V shed 3 bases, J shed 5 bases, and the junction held 13 bases outside the gene matches. PCR was performed a second time for roughly 6 to 12 cycles using a sample-barcoded 5' primer and a J-beta primer mix. TCRdb redid the calling of the 5' RACE reads with MiXCR, one entry per CDR3 protein. The top ten hold roughly 8.2% of the sample, which has 1.5 million to 2 million distinct CDR3 sequences, 28% seen once. The sample taken for sequencing was blood. The origin of this receptor is a young woman in good health. The V call is TRBV10-2, the J call TRBJ2-2; 12 positions match TRBD1. CDR3 coding DNA: TGCGCCAGCAGTGACCCGGGGGGGACAGGGGGCTTGTTGACCGGGGAGCTGTTTTTT. This codes for CASSDPGGTGGLLTGELFF.